The 5 T cell receptor beta chains listed next were all sequenced from one sample in a study of persistence of HIV-infected CD4 T cells. Sequencing used immunoSEQ version 4 in survey mode. Assay used: immunoSEQ multiplex PCR; TCRdb lists only in-frame clones, some missing. The table has tens of thousands of clones, roughly four fifths seen once. Cells were stimulated with CMV-infected fibroblast lysates at 8.5 to 10 ug/mL. Memory cells lacking CD40L and CD69 with high CD45RO were sorted. These TCRs' antigens remain unknown. The source material was CD4+ T cells sorted from PBMCs after 18-hour stimulation, sampled from a patient who received antiretroviral therapy. These receptors originate from an adult man with HIV who was CMV-seropositive.

The rearrangement uses TRBV5-6 and TRBJ1-1; the D is unclear. The ends were cut back, 4 bases at V and 8 bases at J, with 21 bases in the middle. Germline CDR1 and CDR2: SGHDT and YYEEEE. There are 15 residues in the CDR3. The CDR3 region has the DNA TGTGCCAGCAGCCCTGGTGGCTTAGCCCCCTACGAAGCTTTCTTT. Its protein is CASSPGGLAPYEAFF.

The V call is TRBV5-5, the J call TRBJ2-7; D is ambiguous. The CDR3 sequence is 14 residues long. V was shortened by 4 bases and J by 2 bases, with 13 bases between the two germline ends. CDR1 is SGHKS and CDR2 is YYEKEE in the germline V gene (reference sequence). DNA of the CDR3: TGTGCCAGCAGCCCGGTAGGCATAGCCTACGAGCAGTACTTC. This encodes CASSPVGIAYEQYF.

This clone appeared once. The chain couples TRBV6-5 to TRBJ1-3, with D possibly matching TRBD1 (5 bases). Looked up from germline, CDR1 is MNHEY and CDR2 is SVGAGI. Trimming took off 6 bases at V and 0 bases at J, with 9 bases between the two ends. The CDR3 has 14 amino acids. CDR3 amino acids: CASRDSSSGNTIYF. The CDR3 DNA reads as TGTGCCAGCAGAGACAGCTCCTCTGGAAACACCATATATTTT.

The CDR3 loop is CASSLGRQQETQYF. In nucleotides, the CDR3 is TGTGCCAGCAGCTTAGGGAGACAGCAAGAGACCCAGTACTTC. The chain employs TRBV7-8 and TRBJ2-5; possible D gene TRBD1, 5 bases. The germline gives CDR1 SGHVS, CDR2 FQNEAQ. The CDR3 is 14 amino acids. Trimming cost V 1 base and J 2 bases, with 8 bases left between them.

The rearrangement uses TRBV7-2 and TRBJ1-2; TRBD1 is a possible D gene (5 bases). Germline CDR1 reads SGHTA; CDR2 reads FQGNSA. This CDR3 has 14 amino acids. The germline V and J ends were trimmed by 5 bases and 4 bases, with 14 bases remaining between them. This chain's CDR3 is CASSPGKGFYGYTF. CDR3 DNA sequence: TGTGCCAGCAGCCCAGGGAAGGGGTTCTATGGCTACACCTTC.